This T cell receptor beta chain originates from a study of cytomegalovirus exposure and HLA in healthy donors. Study summary: Out of approximately 170 million T cells, an earlier analysis found 117 million unique TCR beta sequences in total.

The CDR3 sequence is 14 residues long. CDR1 is WNHNN and CDR2 is SYGVQD in the germline V gene (reference sequence). The V end was cut by 6 bases, the J end by 3 bases, with 15 bases between. The PCR ran on 60 Vbeta and 13 Jbeta primers. Repertoires were generated with immunoSEQ multiplex PCR, while TCRdb's copy carries only in-frame clones and drops some. Among approximately 130,000 clones listed, about 80% were seen once. The clonotype was recovered from a man aged 45-60 years in good health and CMV-seronegative. The rearrangement joins TRBV10-1 to TRBJ2-7; TRBD2 might be the D (5 bases). Source material: PBMCs. The CDR3: CASRRTFEYYEQYF. In DNA, the CDR3 is TGCGCCAGCAGGAGGACTTTTGAATACTACGAGCAGTACTTC.